Presented here are 6 T cell receptor beta chains from one specimen sequenced in a study of cytomegalovirus exposure and HLA in healthy donors. The study ran its PCR with 60 Vbeta and 13 Jbeta primers. Sequencing used immunoSEQ multiplex PCR; TCRdb keeps in-frame clones, though not all of them. This sample carries 210,000 or so clones, approximately 85% of them seen once, and the ten largest clones take 0.24%. The specimen sequenced was PBMCs. Source of these receptors: a girl aged 2-10 years in good health and CMV-seronegative.

This sequence joins TRBV2 and TRBJ2-7; the match to TRBD2 covers 8 bases. CDR3 length: 12 residues. Germline trimming cut 5 bases from V and 6 bases from J; bases unmatched to any gene: 3. Looked up from germline, CDR1 is SNHLY and CDR2 is FYNNEI. The CDR3 region has the DNA TGTGCCAGCAGTCCGGGACTAGGCGAGCAGTACTTC. The encoded protein is CASSPGLGEQYF.

This clone was seen only once. The chain combines TRBV2 with TRBJ1-6, with a tentative D call TRBD1 (6 bases). V lost 3 bases and J 7 bases, leaving 10 bases between the germline ends. Germline V lookup: CDR1 SNHLY, CDR2 FYNNEI. CDR3 length: 14 residues. CDR3 coding DNA: TGTGCCAGCAGTGACAGGGGCTCCAATTCACCCCTCCACTTT. This encodes CASSDRGSNSPLHF.

The chain is built from TRBV5-8 and TRBJ2-5; tentatively, D is TRBD1 (5 bases). Germline V gene lookup returns CDR1 SGHTS and CDR2 YDEGEE. This CDR3 comprises 16 residues. V shed 0 bases and J shed 2 bases, with 14 bases lying between them. Here the CDR3 reads CASSLVWQGWQETQYF. DNA for the CDR3: TGTGCCAGCAGCTTGGTGTGGCAGGGTTGGCAAGAGACCCAGTACTTC.

The V call is TRBV10-3, the J call TRBJ2-3; TRBD2 aligns across 15 bases. Germline values: CDR1 ENHRY, CDR2 SYGVKD. The junction had 4 bases not matched to a gene; V was cut back by 6 bases and J by 0 bases. The CDR3 has 17 residues. The CDR3 protein is CAISGTSGGWSTDTQYF. The DNA for the CDR3 is TGTGCCATCAGCGGGACTAGCGGGGGGTGGAGCACAGATACGCAGTATTTT.

The rearrangement joins TRBV5-4 to TRBJ2-3; 8 nucleotides agree with TRBD2. V gave up 0 bases and J gave up 5 bases; unmatched junction bases: 2. The CDR3 has 14 amino acids. Germline-derived CDR1 and CDR2 are SGHNT and YYREEE (reference sequence). CDR3 nucleotides: TGTGCCAGCAGCTTGGCCCGGGGGGGAGATACGCAGTATTTT. Translated, it gives CASSLARGGDTQYF.

The chain is built from TRBV19 and TRBJ1-6; TRBD1 agrees at 8 bases. Germline V gene sequence: CDR1 LNHDA, CDR2 SQIVND (reference sequence). The ends lost 5 bases at V and 9 bases at J; junction bases unmatched: 9. The CDR3 covers 15 residues. The CDR3 region has the DNA TGTGCCAGTAGTCCTCTAGACAGGGGAAGTTCACCCCTCCACTTT. Its translation is CASSPLDRGSSPLHF.